Listed here are 28 T cell receptor beta chains from one sample, sequenced in a study of breast tumors, draining lymph nodes, adjacent tissues. TCRdb independently ran MiXCR on the multiplex PCR reads; one entry per CDR3 protein. This repertoire shows some 120,000 distinct CDR3 sequences, 15% to 20% found once; its top ten account for more than 3%. Axillary draining lymph nodes of breast cancer patients supplied the node samples. Sequenced: axillary lymph node tissue. The receptors originated from a female donor with breast cancer. Some clones in this sample may be carry-over from other donors' samples.

This clonotype has at least ten counts. The J gene is TRBJ2-7, the V gene TRBV20-1, with 9 bases aligning to TRBD1. This CDR3 spans 15 amino acids. Trimming cost V 0 bases and J 2 bases; bases outside gene matches: 5. Germline loops: CDR1 DFQATT, CDR2 SNEGSKA (reference sequence). In DNA, the CDR3 is TGCAGTGCTAGAGATCGCGGGACAGGGACCTACGAGCAGTACTTC. Encoded protein: CSARDRGTGTYEQYF.

Of note for this clonotype: A much bigger clone sits one base away, suggesting this may be a read error. This rearrangement joins TRBV14 to TRBJ1-2; maybe TRBD1 (5 bases). This CDR3 spans 14 amino acids. Per germline, CDR1 SGHDN and CDR2 FVKESK. Trimming left V 4 bases short and J 8 bases short, with 17 bases between. CDR3 in DNA: TGTGCCAGCAGCCCCCTGGGCAGGGTGGCCGGCTACACCTTC. The encoded protein is CASSPLGRVAGYTF.

This clonotype was observed at least ten times. The J gene is TRBJ1-2, the V gene TRBV29-1; 7 bases line up with TRBD1. The CDR3 has 12 residues. The V and J ends lost 6 bases and 5 bases, in that order; junction bases with no gene match: 6. Germline lookup yields CDR1 SQVTM and CDR2 ANQGSEA. As DNA, the CDR3 is TGCAGCGTGGAAACAGGGGATTATGGCTACACCTTC. Its protein is CSVETGDYGYTF. Together with reference TRBV29-1 and TRBJ1-2, the CDR3 gives the full variable domain: SAVISQKPSRDICQRGTSLTIQCQVDSQVTMMFWYRQQPGQSLTLIATANQGSEATYESGFVIDKFPISRPNLTFSTLTVSNMSPEDSSIYLCSVETGDYGYTFGSGTRLTVV.

This clonotype has ten or more counts. The chain combines TRBV19 with TRBJ2-2, with TRBD1 matching over 7 bases. V lost 5 bases to trimming and J lost 4 bases; unmatched junction nucleotides: 7. The CDR3 has 15 amino acids. Germline lookup yields CDR1 LNHDA and CDR2 SQIVND (reference sequence). The CDR3 region has the DNA TGTGCCAGTAGTGGCGACAGGGTCCCCACCGGGGAGCTGTTTTTT. Translated: CASSGDRVPTGELFF. The full variable domain, completed using reference TRBV19 and TRBJ2-2, is DGGITQSPKYLFRKEGQNVTLSCEQNLNHDAMYWYRQDPGQGLRLIYYSQIVNDFQKGDIAEGYSVSREKKESFPLTVTSAQKNPTAFYLCASSGDRVPTGELFFGEGSRLTVL.

The rearrangement joins TRBV18 to TRBJ1-1; 7 nucleotides match TRBD1. V lost 3 bases and J lost 0; bases outside the gene matches: 1. Looked up from germline, CDR1 is KGHSH and CDR2 is LQKENI. There are 14 residues in the CDR3. The CDR3 here is CASSPTGMNTEAFF. CDR3 sequence (DNA): TGTGCCAGCTCACCGACAGGGATGAACACTGAAGCTTTCTTT.

The chain couples TRBV11-1 to TRBJ2-3; 8 bases fit TRBD2. This CDR3 spans 16 amino acids. V shed 5 bases and J 5 bases; nucleotides not matched to a gene: 12. Germline V gene sequence: CDR1 SGHAT, CDR2 FQDESV (reference sequence). The CDR3 spells CASSRLAGRGGDTQYF. The CDR3 DNA sequence: TGTGCCAGCAGCAGATTAGCGGGACGGGGGGGAGATACGCAGTATTTT.

This clonotype was seen many times. The CDR3 sequence is CASSPEGDTQYF. In nucleotides, the CDR3 is TGTGCCAGCAGCCCGGAGGGAGATACGCAGTATTTT. The chain couples TRBV7-9 to TRBJ2-3; perhaps TRBD2 as D (6 bases). Germline values: CDR1 SEHNR, CDR2 FQNEAQ (reference sequence). The CDR3 consists of 12 residues. V lost 5 bases to trimming and J lost 5 bases, with 8 bases between them.

V and J are TRBV30 and TRBJ2-3; tentatively, D is TRBD2 (6 bases). V lost 4 bases to trimming and J lost 5 bases, with 22 bases between them. This CDR3 contains 16 residues. CDR1 is GTSNPN, CDR2 SVGIG, per germline (reference sequence). CDR3 sequence (DNA): TGTGCCTGGACCCCGCTCAGGGAGGAAATAATAGATACGCAGTATTTT. Protein sequence: CAWTPLREEIIDTQYF.

The sample holds many counts of this clonotype. J is TRBJ1-4 and V is TRBV20-1; TRBD1 aligns across 10 bases. The V segment lost 4 bases and the J segment 8 bases; nucleotides outside the gene matches: 7. The germline V gene has CDR1 DFQATT and CDR2 SNEGSKA (reference sequence). The CDR3 has 14 amino acids. CDR3 sequence reads: CSANPGQGKEKLFF. Written as DNA, the CDR3 is TGCAGTGCTAACCCGGGACAGGGGAAGGAAAAACTGTTTTTT.

This sequence joins TRBV3-1 and TRBJ2-1; no clear D gene. Trimming pared 4 bases from V and 0 bases from J, leaving 13 bases between. Germline V gives CDR1 LGHDT, CDR2 YNNKEL (reference sequence). The CDR3 is made up of 16 amino acids. CDR3 DNA: TGTGCCAGCAGCCCGAGGCACTCCAGCTCCTACAATGAGCAGTTCTTC. It specifies CASSPRHSSSYNEQFF.

This sequence joins TRBV27 and TRBJ2-3; no firm D call. The CDR3 is 15 residues long. Germline CDR1 and CDR2: MNHEY and SMNVEV (reference sequence). V was shortened by 7 bases and J by 0 bases, with 14 bases between the two germline ends. The CDR3 reads CASTKTDSSTDTQYF. CDR3 DNA: TGTGCCAGCACCAAGACGGATTCTAGCACAGATACGCAGTATTTT.

Concerning this clonotype itself: A much more abundant neighbour one base away suggests this may be a read error. The J gene is TRBJ2-3, the V gene TRBV3-1, with D possibly matching TRBD1 (8 bases). CDR3 length equals 16 residues. The germline V gene has CDR1 LGHDT and CDR2 YNNKEL (reference sequence). For the CDR3, the DNA is TGTGCCAGCAGCCAAGAACAGGGGGGGGGAACAGATACGAAGTATTTT. It is translated as CASSQEQGGGTDTKYF.

A word on this clonotype: Being one base from a much bigger clone, this may be a read error. The rearrangement uses TRBV18 and TRBJ1-3; unclear D gene. The germline V gene has CDR1 KGHSH and CDR2 LQKENI. This CDR3 region has 14 residues. The CDR3 region is CASSPPDSGNTIHF. The CDR3, as DNA: TGTGCCAGCTCACCACCCGACTCTGGAAACACCATACATTTT.

This clonotype was seen ten or more times. This chain uses TRBV2 with TRBJ2-5; D call uncertain. Germline V gene data show CDR1 as SNHLY and CDR2 as FYNNEI. This CDR3 region has 14 residues. The V end was cut by 2 bases, the J end by 3 bases, with 10 bases between. This chain's CDR3 is CASSERYSKETQYF. The DNA of the CDR3 is TGTGCCAGCAGTGAACGGTACAGTAAAGAGACCCAGTACTTC.

This clonotype was seen at least ten times. This chain uses TRBV11-2 with TRBJ2-1, with 8 bases lining up with TRBD2. Germline CDR1 reads SGHAT; CDR2 reads FQNNGV. The CDR3 is 16 amino acids. V was pared by 1 base and J by 6 bases, with 8 bases of the junction left unmatched. CDR3 protein: CASSLAAGGAVNEQFF. The CDR3 DNA reads TGTGCCAGCAGCTTAGCTGCCGGGGGGGCCGTCAATGAGCAGTTCTTC.

The sample holds many counts of this clonotype. The chain carries TRBV5-1 and TRBJ2-7; D is unclear. The V end lost 5 bases, the J end lost 0 bases, and 15 bases lay between the germline ends. This CDR3 has 15 residues. CDR1 and CDR2 from the germline V gene are SGHRS and YFSETQ. In nucleotides, the CDR3 is TGCGCCAGCAGAACGTCTCAGGAATCCTCCTACGAGCAGTACTTC. Encoded protein: CASRTSQESSYEQYF.

This clonotype has a count of ten or more. The chain joins TRBV9 to TRBJ2-2; possible D gene TRBD2, 5 bases. Between the trimmed V and J ends, which lost 3 bases and 6 bases, there was a span of 12 bases. Germline V CDR1 and CDR2: SGDLS, YYNGEE. The length of the CDR3 is 14 residues. CDR3 coding DNA: TGTGCCAGCAGCGCCCGGACTGTCGCCGGGGAGCTGTTTTTT. Protein product: CASSARTVAGELFF.

This clonotype was found many times. V is TRBV27 and J is TRBJ1-2; D is perhaps TRBD1 (6 bases). Trimming cost V 5 bases and J 4 bases, with 14 bases left between them. Germline-derived CDR1 and CDR2 are MNHEY and SMNVEV (reference sequence). CDR3 length: 14 residues. The CDR3 sequence is CASSTRQAGYGYTF. In DNA, the CDR3 is TGTGCCAGCAGTACACGACAGGCCGGCTATGGCTACACCTTC.

Many counts were recorded for this clonotype. V usage is TRBV10-3 and J usage is TRBJ2-1, with 7 nucleotides matching TRBD1. The CDR3 has 17 amino acids. Per the germline V gene, CDR1 is ENHRY and CDR2 is SYGVKD. V was pared by 3 bases and J by 2 bases, with 10 bases of the junction left unmatched. The CDR3 DNA is TGTGCCATCAGTGATAGGGGCCGGGACAGTGCCTACAATGAGCAGTTCTTC. Translation: CAISDRGRDSAYNEQFF.

This clonotype was observed many times. The chain uses TRBV6-5 and TRBJ2-5, with 9 positions matching TRBD2. This CDR3 spans 16 amino acids. J gave up 2 bases and V 0 bases, and 4 bases lay outside the gene matches. The V gene's germline CDR1 is MNHEY and CDR2 SVGAGI. The CDR3 loop is CASSYSSTSGQETQYF. The CDR3 DNA reads as TGTGCCAGCAGTTACTCGTCGACTAGCGGACAAGAGACCCAGTACTTC.

This clonotype was recorded at least ten times. This chain connects TRBV7-2 to TRBJ1-5; D remains ambiguous. CDR3 length: 13 amino acids. Trimming took 2 bases from V and 5 from J, leaving 7 bases between them. Germline CDR1 reads SGHTA; CDR2 reads FQGNSA. CDR3 DNA sequence: TGTGCCAGCAGCTTATTGAGGGATCAGCCCCAGCATTTT. Protein: CASSLLRDQPQHF.

This clonotype was seen at least ten times. V usage is TRBV10-2 and J usage is TRBJ2-7, with D perhaps assigned TRBD1 or TRBD2 (6 bases each). The V and J ends lost 8 bases and 2 bases respectively, with 13 bases between them. Germline-derived CDR1 and CDR2 are WSHSY and SAAADI. The CDR3 totals 13 residues. CDR3 sequence (DNA): TGCGCCAGCTCCTCGGGGGCCACCTACGAGCAGTACTTC. It codes for CASSSGATYEQYF.

This clonotype was picked up many times. Here the CDR3 DNA reads TGTGCCAGCAGCCAGAGGGATGAAAAACTGTTTTTT. This encodes CASSQRDEKLFF. This chain uses TRBV3-1 with TRBJ1-4; D unresolved. The CDR3 length is 12 residues. Between the trimmed V and J ends, which lost 3 bases and 6 bases, there was a span of 5 bases. The V gene's germline CDR1 is LGHDT and CDR2 YNNKEL (reference sequence).

The genes are TRBV6-5 and TRBJ2-5; D is unclear. Trimming shortened V by 6 bases and J by 2 bases, and 16 bases separated the two germline ends. This CDR3 is built from 15 residues. Germline V lookup: CDR1 MNHEY, CDR2 SVGAGI. CDR3 residues: CASRVLSGPQETQYF. The CDR3 bases are TGTGCCAGCAGGGTGTTATCCGGGCCTCAAGAGACCCAGTACTTC.

This clonotype was counted between two and nine times. The J gene is TRBJ2-2, the V gene TRBV7-2; the D call may be TRBD1 or TRBD2 (6 bases each). The CDR3 length is 16 residues. The ends were cut back, 0 bases at V and 5 bases at J, with 13 bases in the middle. The V gene's germline CDR1 is SGHTA and CDR2 FQGNSA. The CDR3 is CASSLALGGLTGELFF. The CDR3 DNA is TGTGCCAGCAGCTTAGCTCTTGGGGGGCTGACCGGGGAGCTGTTTTTT.

This clonotype occurred many times. The genes are TRBV7-2 and TRBJ1-4, with 10 positions matching TRBD1. CDR3 length equals 16 residues. Trimming cost V 1 base and J 8 bases; bases outside gene matches: 7. Germline V gives CDR1 SGHTA, CDR2 FQGNSA. DNA of the CDR3: TGTGCCAGCAGCTTAGAGCCGACAGGGGGCTGGGAAAAACTGTTTTTT. It encodes CASSLEPTGGWEKLFF.

To note about this clonotype: The junction departs from germline at one end; a sequencing error may be responsible. V and J are TRBV5-4 and TRBJ2-1; D remains ambiguous. The CDR3 runs 15 residues. Germline values: CDR1 SGHNT, CDR2 YYREEE (reference sequence). As DNA, the CDR3 is TGTGCCAGCAGCTTGGTTGCAGATTCCTACAATGAGCAGCTCTTC. It encodes CASSLVADSYNEQLF.

This clonotype was picked up many times. The rearrangement links TRBV5-6 to TRBJ2-1, with D perhaps TRBD2 (6 bases). V dropped 4 bases and J dropped 3 bases, with 14 bases sitting between them. Germline V CDR1 and CDR2: SGHDT, YYEEEE. This CDR3 is 15 amino acids long. The CDR3 is CASSQAPSVYNEQFF. The DNA of the CDR3 is TGTGCCAGCAGCCAGGCCCCTAGCGTCTACAATGAGCAGTTCTTC.